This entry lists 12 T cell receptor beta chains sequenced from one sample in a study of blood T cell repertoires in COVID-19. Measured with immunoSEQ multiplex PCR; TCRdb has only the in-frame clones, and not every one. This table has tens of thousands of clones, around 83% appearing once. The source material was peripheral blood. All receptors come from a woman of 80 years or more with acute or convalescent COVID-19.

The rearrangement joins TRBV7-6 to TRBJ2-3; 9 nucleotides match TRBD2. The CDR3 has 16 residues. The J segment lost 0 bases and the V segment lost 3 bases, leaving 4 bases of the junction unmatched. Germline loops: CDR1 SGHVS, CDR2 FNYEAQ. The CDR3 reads CASSFMAGGSTDTQYF. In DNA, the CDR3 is TGTGCCAGCAGCTTTATGGCGGGGGGGAGCACAGATACGCAGTATTTT.

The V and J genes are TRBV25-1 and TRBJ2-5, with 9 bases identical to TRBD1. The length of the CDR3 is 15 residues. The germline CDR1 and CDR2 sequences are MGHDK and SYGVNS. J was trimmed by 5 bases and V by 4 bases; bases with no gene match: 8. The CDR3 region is CASSVGTGSGETQYF. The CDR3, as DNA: TGTGCCAGCAGTGTGGGGACAGGGAGTGGGGAGACCCAGTACTTC.

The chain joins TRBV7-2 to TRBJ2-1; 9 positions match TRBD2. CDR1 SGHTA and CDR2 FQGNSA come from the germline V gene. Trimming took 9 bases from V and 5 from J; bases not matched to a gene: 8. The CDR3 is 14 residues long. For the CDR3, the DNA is TGTGCCAGTTCACTAGCGGGCTCAAACAATGAGCAGTTCTTC. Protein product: CASSLAGSNNEQFF.

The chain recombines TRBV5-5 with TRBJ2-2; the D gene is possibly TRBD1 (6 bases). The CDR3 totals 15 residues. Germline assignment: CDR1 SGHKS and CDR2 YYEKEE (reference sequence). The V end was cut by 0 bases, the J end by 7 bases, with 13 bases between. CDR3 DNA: TGTGCCAGCAGCTTGGAGGGACAAGGGTTCGGGGAGCTGTTTTTT. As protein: CASSLEGQGFGELFF.

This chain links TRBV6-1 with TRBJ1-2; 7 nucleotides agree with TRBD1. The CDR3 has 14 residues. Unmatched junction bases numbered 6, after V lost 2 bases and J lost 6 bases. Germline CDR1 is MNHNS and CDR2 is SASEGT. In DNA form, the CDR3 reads TGTGCCAGCAGTGAAAGGTTCACAGGGGATGGCTACACCTTC. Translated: CASSERFTGDGYTF.

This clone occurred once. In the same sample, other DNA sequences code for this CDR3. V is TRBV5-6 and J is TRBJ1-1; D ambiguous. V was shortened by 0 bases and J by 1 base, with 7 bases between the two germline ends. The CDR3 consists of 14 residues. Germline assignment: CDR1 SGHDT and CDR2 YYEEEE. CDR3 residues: CASSLGLRNTEAFF. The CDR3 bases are TGTGCCAGCAGCTTGGGACTAAGGAACACTGAAGCTTTCTTT.

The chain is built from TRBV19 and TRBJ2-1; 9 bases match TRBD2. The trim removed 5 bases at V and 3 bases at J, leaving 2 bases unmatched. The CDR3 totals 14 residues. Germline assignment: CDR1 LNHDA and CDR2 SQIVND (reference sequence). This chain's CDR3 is CASSRRGGYNEQFF. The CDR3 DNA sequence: TGTGCCAGTAGTCGGCGGGGGGGCTACAATGAGCAGTTCTTC.

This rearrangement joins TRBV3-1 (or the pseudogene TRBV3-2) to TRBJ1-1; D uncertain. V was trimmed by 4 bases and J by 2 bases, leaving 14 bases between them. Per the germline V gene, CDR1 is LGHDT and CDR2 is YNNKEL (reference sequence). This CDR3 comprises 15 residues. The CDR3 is CASSPPGTINTEAFF. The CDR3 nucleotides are TGTGCCAGCAGCCCGCCGGGAACCATCAACACTGAAGCTTTCTTT.

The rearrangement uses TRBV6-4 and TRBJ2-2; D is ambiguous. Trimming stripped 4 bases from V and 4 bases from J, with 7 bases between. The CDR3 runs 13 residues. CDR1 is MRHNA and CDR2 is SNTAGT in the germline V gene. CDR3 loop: CASSGQITGELFF. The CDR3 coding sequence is TGTGCCAGCAGTGGGCAGATCACCGGGGAGCTGTTTTTT.

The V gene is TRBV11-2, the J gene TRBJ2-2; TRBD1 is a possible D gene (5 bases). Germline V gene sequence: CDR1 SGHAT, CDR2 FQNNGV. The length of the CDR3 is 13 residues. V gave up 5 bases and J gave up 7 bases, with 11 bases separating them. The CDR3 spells CASSQQGYGELFF. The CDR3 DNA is TGTGCCAGCAGCCAGCAGGGTTACGGGGAGCTGTTTTTT. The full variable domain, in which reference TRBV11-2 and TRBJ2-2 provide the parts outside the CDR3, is EAGVAQSPRYKIIEKRQSVAFWCNPISGHATLYWYQQILGQGPKLLIQFQNNGVVDDSQLPKDRFSAERLKGVDSTLKIQPAKLEDSAVYLCASSQQGYGELFFGEGSRLTVL.

The CDR3 DNA sequence: TGTGCCAGCAGTTACTCTGGGACAGGGGGCAATCAGCCCCAGCATTTT. It translates to CASSYSGTGGNQPQHF. V gene TRBV6-5 combines with J gene TRBJ1-5; 10 nucleotides match TRBD1. CDR1 MNHEY and CDR2 SVGAGI come from the germline V gene. V shed 0 bases and J 2 bases; nucleotides not matched to a gene: 1. The CDR3 length is 16 residues.

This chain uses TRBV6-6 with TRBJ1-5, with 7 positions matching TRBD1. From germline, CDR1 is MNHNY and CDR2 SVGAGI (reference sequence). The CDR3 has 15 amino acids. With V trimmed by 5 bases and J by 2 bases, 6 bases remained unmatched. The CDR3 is CASSVPTGGNQPQHF. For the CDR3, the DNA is TGTGCCAGCAGTGTCCCAACAGGGGGCAATCAGCCCCAGCATTTT.